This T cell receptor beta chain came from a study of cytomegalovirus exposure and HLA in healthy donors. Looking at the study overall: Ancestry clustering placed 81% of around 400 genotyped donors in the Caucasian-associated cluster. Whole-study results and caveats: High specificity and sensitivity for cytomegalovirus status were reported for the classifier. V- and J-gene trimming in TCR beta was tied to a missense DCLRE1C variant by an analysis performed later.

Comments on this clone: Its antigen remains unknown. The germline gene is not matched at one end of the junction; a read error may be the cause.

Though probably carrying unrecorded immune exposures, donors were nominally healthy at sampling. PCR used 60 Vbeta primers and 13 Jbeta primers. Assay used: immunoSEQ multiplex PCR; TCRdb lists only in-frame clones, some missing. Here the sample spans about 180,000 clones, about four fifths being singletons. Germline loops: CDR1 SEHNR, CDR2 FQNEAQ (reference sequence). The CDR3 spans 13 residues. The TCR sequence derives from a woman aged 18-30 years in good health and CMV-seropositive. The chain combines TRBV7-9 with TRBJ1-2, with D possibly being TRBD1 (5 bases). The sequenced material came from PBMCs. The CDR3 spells CSSSFWGQSGYTF. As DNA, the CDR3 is TGTTCCAGCAGCTTTTGGGGCCAGTCGGGCTACACCTTC. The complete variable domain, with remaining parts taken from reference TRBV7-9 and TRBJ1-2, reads DTGVSQNPRHKITKRGQNVTFRCDPISEHNRLYWYRQTLGQGPEFLTYFQNEAQLEKSRLLSDRFSAERPKGSFSTLEIQRTEQGDSAMYLCSSSFWGQSGYTFGSGTRLTVV.